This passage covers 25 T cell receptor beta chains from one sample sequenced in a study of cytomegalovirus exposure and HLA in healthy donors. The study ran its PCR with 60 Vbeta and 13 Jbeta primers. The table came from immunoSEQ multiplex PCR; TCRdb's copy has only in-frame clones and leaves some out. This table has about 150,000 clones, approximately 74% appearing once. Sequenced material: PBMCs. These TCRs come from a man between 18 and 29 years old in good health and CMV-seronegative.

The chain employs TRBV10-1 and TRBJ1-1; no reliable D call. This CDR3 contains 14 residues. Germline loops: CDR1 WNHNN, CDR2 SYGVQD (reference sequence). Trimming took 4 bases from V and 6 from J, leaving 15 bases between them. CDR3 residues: CASSGGGYPAEAFF. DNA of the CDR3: TGCGCCAGCAGTGGTGGAGGGTATCCCGCTGAAGCTTTCTTT.

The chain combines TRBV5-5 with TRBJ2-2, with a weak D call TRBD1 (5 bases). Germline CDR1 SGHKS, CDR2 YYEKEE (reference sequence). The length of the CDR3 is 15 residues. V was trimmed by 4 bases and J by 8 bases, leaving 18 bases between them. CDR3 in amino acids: CASSPYPQGKGELFF. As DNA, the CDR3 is TGTGCCAGCAGCCCCTACCCTCAGGGAAAGGGGGAGCTGTTTTTT. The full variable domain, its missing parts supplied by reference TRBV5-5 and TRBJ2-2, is DAGVTQSPTHLIKTRGQQVTLRCSPISGHKSVSWYQQVLGQGPQFIFQYYEKEERGRGNFPDRFSARQFPNYSSELNVNALLLGDSALYLCASSPYPQGKGELFFGEGSRLTVL.

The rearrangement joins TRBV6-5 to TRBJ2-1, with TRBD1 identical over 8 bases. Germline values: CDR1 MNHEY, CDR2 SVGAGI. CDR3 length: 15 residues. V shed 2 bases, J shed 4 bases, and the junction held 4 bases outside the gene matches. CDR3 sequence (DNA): TGTGCCAGCAGTTACGGACAGGGCCTTTACAATGAGCAGTTCTTC. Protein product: CASSYGQGLYNEQFF.

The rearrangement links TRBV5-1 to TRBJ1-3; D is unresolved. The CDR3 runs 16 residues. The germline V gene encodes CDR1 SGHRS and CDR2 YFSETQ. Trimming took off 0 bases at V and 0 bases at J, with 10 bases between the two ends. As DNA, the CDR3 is TGCGCCAGCAGCTTGGGACTCCCAGACTCTGGAAACACCATATATTTT. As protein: CASSLGLPDSGNTIYF.

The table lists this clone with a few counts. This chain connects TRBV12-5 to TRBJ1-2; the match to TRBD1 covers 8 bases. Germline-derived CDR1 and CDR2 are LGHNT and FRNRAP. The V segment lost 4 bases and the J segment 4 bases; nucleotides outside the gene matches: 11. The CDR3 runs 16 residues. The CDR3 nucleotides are TGTGCTAGTGGTTCCCTCAGGGGGCAAGAAGTCTATGGCTACACCTTC. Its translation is CASGSLRGQEVYGYTF.

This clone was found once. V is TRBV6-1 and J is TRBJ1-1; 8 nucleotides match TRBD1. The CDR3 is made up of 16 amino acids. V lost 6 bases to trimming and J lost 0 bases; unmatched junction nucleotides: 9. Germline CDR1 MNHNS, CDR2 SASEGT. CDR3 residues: CASRETGGRMNTEAFF. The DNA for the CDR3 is TGTGCCAGCAGAGAAACAGGGGGTCGCATGAACACTGAAGCTTTCTTT.

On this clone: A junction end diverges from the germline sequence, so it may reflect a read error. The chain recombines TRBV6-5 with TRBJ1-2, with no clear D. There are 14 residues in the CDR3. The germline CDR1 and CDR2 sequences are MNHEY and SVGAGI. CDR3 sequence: CAGSYKGGYYGYTF. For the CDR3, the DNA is TGTGCCGGCAGTTACAAGGGAGGGTACTATGGCTACACCTTC.

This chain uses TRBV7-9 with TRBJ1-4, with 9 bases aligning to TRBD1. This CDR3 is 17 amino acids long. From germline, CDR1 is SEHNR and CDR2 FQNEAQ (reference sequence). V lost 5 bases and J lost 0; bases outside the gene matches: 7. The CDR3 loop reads CASSQDRGAATNEKLFF. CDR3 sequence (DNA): TGTGCCAGCAGCCAGGACAGGGGCGCCGCAACTAATGAAAAACTGTTTTTT.

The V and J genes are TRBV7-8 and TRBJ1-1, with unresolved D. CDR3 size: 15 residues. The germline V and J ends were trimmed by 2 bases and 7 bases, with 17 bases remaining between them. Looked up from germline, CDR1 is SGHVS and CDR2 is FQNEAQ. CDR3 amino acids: CASSLFRGIALEAFF. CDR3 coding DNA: TGTGCCAGCAGCTTATTCCGGGGAATAGCTCTTGAAGCTTTCTTT.

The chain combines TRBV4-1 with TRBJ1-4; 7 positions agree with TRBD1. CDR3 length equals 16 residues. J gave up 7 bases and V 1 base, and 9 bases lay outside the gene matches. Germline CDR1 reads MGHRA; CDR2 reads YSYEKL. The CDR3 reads CASSQGIRGLREKLFF. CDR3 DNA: TGCGCCAGCAGCCAAGGTATCAGGGGGTTGCGTGAAAAACTGTTTTTT.

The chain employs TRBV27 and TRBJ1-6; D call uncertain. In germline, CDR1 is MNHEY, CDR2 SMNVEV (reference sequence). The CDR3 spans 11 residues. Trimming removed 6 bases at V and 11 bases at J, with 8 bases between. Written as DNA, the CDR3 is TGTGCCAGCAGGGGCAGTACACCCCTCCACTTT. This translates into CASRGSTPLHF.

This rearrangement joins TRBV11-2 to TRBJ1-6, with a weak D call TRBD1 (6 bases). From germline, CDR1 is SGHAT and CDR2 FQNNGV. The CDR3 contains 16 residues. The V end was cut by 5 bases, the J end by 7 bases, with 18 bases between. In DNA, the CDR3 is TGTGCCAGCAGCCCTACGCGGACAGACCCAAATTCACCCCTCCACTTT. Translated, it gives CASSPTRTDPNSPLHF.

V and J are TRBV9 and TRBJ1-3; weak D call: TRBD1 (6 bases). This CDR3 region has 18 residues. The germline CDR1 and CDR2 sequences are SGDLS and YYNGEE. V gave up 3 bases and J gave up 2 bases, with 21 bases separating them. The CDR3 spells CASSEGPRTDYPGNTIYF. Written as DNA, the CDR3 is TGTGCCAGCAGCGAAGGACCCCGGACAGACTACCCTGGAAACACCATATATTTT.

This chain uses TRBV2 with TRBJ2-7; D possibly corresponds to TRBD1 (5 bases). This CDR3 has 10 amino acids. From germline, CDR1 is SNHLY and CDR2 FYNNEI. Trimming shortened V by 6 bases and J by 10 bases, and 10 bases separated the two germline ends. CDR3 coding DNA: TGTGCCAGCAGCGACAGAAGTCAGTACTTC. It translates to CASSDRSQYF.

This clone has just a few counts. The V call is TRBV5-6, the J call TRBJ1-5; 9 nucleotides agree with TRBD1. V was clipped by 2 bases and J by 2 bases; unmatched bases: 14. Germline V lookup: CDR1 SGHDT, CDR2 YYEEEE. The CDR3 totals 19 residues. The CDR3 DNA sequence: TGTGCCAGCAGCTTTTTCAAAACCGACAGGGGGAAGGGCAATCAGCCCCAGCATTTT. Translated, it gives CASSFFKTDRGKGNQPQHF.

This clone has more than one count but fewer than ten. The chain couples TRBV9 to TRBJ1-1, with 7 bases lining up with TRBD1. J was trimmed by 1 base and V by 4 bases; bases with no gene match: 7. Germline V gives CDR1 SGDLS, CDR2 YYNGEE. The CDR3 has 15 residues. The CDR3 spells CASSTRQGSNTEAFF. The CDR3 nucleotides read TGTGCCAGCAGCACGCGACAGGGTTCGAACACTGAAGCTTTCTTT.

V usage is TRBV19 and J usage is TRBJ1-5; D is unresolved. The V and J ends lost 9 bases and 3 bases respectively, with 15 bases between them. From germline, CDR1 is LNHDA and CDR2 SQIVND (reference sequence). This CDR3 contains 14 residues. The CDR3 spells CASALDYLNQPQHF. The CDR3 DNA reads TGTGCCAGCGCTTTGGACTACCTCAATCAGCCCCAGCATTTT. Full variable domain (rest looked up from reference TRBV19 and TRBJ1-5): DGGITQSPKYLFRKEGQNVTLSCEQNLNHDAMYWYRQDPGQGLRLIYYSQIVNDFQKGDIAEGYSVSREKKESFPLTVTSAQKNPTAFYLCASALDYLNQPQHFGDGTRLSIL.

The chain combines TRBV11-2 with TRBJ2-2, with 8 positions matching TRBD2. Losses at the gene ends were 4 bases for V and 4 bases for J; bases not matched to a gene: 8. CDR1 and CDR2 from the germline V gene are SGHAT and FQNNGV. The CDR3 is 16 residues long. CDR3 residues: CASSSTSGIVTGELFF. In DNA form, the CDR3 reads TGTGCCAGCAGCTCCACTAGCGGAATTGTCACCGGGGAGCTGTTTTTT. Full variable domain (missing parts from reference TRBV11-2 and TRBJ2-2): EAGVAQSPRYKIIEKRQSVAFWCNPISGHATLYWYQQILGQGPKLLIQFQNNGVVDDSQLPKDRFSAERLKGVDSTLKIQPAKLEDSAVYLCASSSTSGIVTGELFFGEGSRLTVL.

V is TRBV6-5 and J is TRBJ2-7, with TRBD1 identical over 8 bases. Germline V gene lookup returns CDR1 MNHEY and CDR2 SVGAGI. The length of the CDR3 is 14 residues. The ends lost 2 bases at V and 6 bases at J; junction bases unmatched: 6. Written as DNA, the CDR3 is TGTGCCAGCAGTTACCGACAGGGGTCTGGCGAGCAGTACGTC. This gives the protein CASSYRQGSGEQYV.

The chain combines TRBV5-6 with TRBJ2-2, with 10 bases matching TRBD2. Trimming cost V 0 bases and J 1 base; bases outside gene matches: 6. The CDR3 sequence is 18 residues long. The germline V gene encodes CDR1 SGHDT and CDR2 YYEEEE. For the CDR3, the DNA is TGTGCCAGCAGCTTGGAGGGGAGGACTAGCGGGAACACCGGGGAGCTGTTTTTT. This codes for CASSLEGRTSGNTGELFF.

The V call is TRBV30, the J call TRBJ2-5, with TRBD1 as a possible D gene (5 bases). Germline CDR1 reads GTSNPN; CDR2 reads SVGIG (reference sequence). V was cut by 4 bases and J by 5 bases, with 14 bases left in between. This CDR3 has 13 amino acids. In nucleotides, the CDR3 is TGTGCCTGGAACCGCCAGGGCCGGGAGACCCAGTACTTC. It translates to CAWNRQGRETQYF. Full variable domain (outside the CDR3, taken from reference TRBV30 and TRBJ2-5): SQTIHQWPATLVQPVGSPLSLECTVEGTSNPNLYWYRQAAGRGLQLLFYSVGIGQISSEVPQNLSASRPQDRQFILSSKKLLLSDSGFYLCAWNRQGRETQYFGPGTRLLVL.

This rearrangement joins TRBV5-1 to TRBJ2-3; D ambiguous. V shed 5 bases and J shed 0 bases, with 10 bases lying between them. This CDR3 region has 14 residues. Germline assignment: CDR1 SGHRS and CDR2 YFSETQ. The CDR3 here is CASSYSSSTDTQYF. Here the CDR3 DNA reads TGCGCCAGCAGTTACTCCTCGAGCACAGATACGCAGTATTTT. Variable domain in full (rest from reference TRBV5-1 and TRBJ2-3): KAGVTQTPRYLIKTRGQQVTLSCSPISGHRSVSWYQQTPGQGLQFLFEYFSETQRNKGNFPGRFSGRQFSNSRSEMNVSTLELGDSALYLCASSYSSSTDTQYFGPGTRLTVL.

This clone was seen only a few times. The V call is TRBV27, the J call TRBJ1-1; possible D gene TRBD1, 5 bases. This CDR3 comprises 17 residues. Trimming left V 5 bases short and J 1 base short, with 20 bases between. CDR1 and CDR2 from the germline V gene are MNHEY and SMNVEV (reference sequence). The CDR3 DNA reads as TGTGCCAGCAGTGAAGGGGCTGCGACAGCGCCGAACACTGAAGCTTTCTTT. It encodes CASSEGAATAPNTEAFF.

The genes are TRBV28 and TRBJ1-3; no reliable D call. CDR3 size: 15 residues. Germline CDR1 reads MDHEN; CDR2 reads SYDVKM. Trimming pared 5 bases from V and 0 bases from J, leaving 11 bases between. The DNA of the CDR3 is TGTGCCAGCAGTCTAACAGTTGACTCTGGAAACACCATATATTTT. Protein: CASSLTVDSGNTIYF.

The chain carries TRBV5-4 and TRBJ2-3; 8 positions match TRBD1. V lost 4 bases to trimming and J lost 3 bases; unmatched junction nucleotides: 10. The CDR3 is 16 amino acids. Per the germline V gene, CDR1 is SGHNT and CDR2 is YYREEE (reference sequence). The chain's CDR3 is CASSTGGGGDTDTQYF. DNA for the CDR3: TGTGCCAGCAGCACAGGGGGAGGAGGAGATACAGATACGCAGTATTTT.